These T cell receptor beta chains were read from a single sample in a study of spatial heterogeneity in lung cancer. From the 5' RACE reads, TCRdb called clonotypes with MiXCR, one entry per CDR3 protein. This table has some 100,000 distinct CDR3 sequences, approximately 12% appearing once. This sample comprised PBMCs, obtained at surgery. Receptors were obtained from a male donor with early-stage non-small cell lung cancer. Each CDR3 is given with its conserved first and last residue. The D gene is left open where the match is weak. Clone size is shown for a subset of rows, as once, few, many or a class of expanded clone.

abundance: NA
j_gene: TRBJ2-3
v_gene: TRBV7-2
d_gene: NA
CDR3nt: TGTGCCAGCAGCCCAACGGGGCTACTCACAGATACGCAGTATTTT
CDR3aa: CASSPTGLLTDTQYF

abundance: many
j_gene: TRBJ1-5
v_gene: TRBV28
d_gene: NA
CDR3nt: TGTGCCAGCAGTTTCTCGGTCAATCAGCCCCAGCATTTT
CDR3aa: CASSFSVNQPQHF

abundance: NA
j_gene: TRBJ1-1
v_gene: TRBV27
d_gene: NA
CDR3nt: TGTGCCAGCAGGCCAGCAGGGGATGGCACTGAAGCTTTCTTT
CDR3aa: CASRPAGDGTEAFF

abundance: few
j_gene: TRBJ1-4
v_gene: TRBV20-1
d_gene: TRBD1
CDR3nt: TGCAGTGCTGGACGGGACAGTGAAAAACTGTTTTTT
CDR3aa: CSAGRDSEKLFF

abundance: NA
j_gene: TRBJ2-2
v_gene: TRBV11-2
d_gene: NA
CDR3nt: TGTGTCCAACACGGACTGAACACCGGGGAGCTGTTTTTT
CDR3aa: CVQHGLNTGELFF

abundance: NA
j_gene: TRBJ2-1
v_gene: TRBV5-4
d_gene: NA
CDR3nt: TGTGCCAGCAGCCCGATGCCTTTGGGTGAATACAATGAGCAGTTCTTC
CDR3aa: CASSPMPLGEYNEQFF

abundance: many
j_gene: TRBJ2-1
v_gene: TRBV12-3/TRBV12-4
d_gene: NA
CDR3nt: TGTGCCAGCAGTCCCGCGGCAGTCTACAATGAGCAGTTCTTC
CDR3aa: CASSPAAVYNEQFF

abundance: NA
j_gene: TRBJ2-3
v_gene: TRBV5-1
d_gene: TRBD1
CDR3nt: TGCGCCAGCAGCTTGGCCGACAGGGTAGGAGATACGCAGTATTTT
CDR3aa: CASSLADRVGDTQYF

abundance: few
j_gene: TRBJ2-3
v_gene: TRBV5-1
d_gene: NA
CDR3nt: TGCGCCAGCAGTCTTTTATCGGTTAGCACAGATACGCAGTATTTT
CDR3aa: CASSLLSVSTDTQYF

abundance: many
j_gene: TRBJ1-2
v_gene: TRBV6-5
d_gene: NA
CDR3nt: TGTGCCAGCAGAAAGGGACCTAACTATGGCTACACCTTC
CDR3aa: CASRKGPNYGYTF

abundance: few
j_gene: TRBJ2-3
v_gene: TRBV7-2
d_gene: TRBD2
CDR3nt: TGTGCCAGCAGCTTATTTAGCGGGGGGTGGGATACGCAGTATTTT
CDR3aa: CASSLFSGGWDTQYF

abundance: many
j_gene: TRBJ1-3
v_gene: TRBV12-3/TRBV12-4
d_gene: NA
CDR3nt: TGTGCCAGCAGTTCCGGTTGGGGCACCATATATTTT
CDR3aa: CASSSGWGTIYF

abundance: few
j_gene: TRBJ1-4
v_gene: TRBV5-5
d_gene: TRBD1
CDR3nt: TGTGCCAGCAGCCTTCTAGGGACAGGCAGGGAAAAACTGTTTTTT
CDR3aa: CASSLLGTGREKLFF

abundance: many
j_gene: TRBJ2-5
v_gene: TRBV7-9
d_gene: NA
CDR3nt: TGTGCCAGCAGCCCAACCGGGGATTGGGAGACCCAGTACTTC
CDR3aa: CASSPTGDWETQYF

abundance: many
j_gene: TRBJ2-6
v_gene: TRBV20-1
d_gene: NA
CDR3nt: TGCAGTGCCGAGGGCTCTGGGGCCAACGTCCTGACTTTC
CDR3aa: CSAEGSGANVLTF

abundance: few
j_gene: TRBJ2-7
v_gene: TRBV18
d_gene: TRBD2
CDR3nt: TGTGCCAGCTCACCCGGGGCGGGAGCCTACGAGCAGTACTTC
CDR3aa: CASSPGAGAYEQYF

abundance: many
j_gene: TRBJ2-7
v_gene: TRBV6-6
d_gene: TRBD2
CDR3nt: TGTGCCAGCAGCCCCAGCGGGGGGATATCCTACGAGCAGTACTTC
CDR3aa: CASSPSGGISYEQYF

abundance: many
j_gene: TRBJ2-3
v_gene: TRBV7-9
d_gene: TRBD2
CDR3nt: TGTGCCAGCAGCTTAGGATCACGCTTACTAGCGGCCTTACTCACAGATACGCAGTATTTT
CDR3aa: CASSLGSRLLAALLTDTQYF

abundance: many
j_gene: TRBJ1-3
v_gene: TRBV4-1
d_gene: NA
CDR3nt: TGCGCCAGCAGCCAAGGGGGCACGGGGGCTGGAAACACCATATATTTT
CDR3aa: CASSQGGTGAGNTIYF

abundance: NA
j_gene: TRBJ2-3
v_gene: TRBV7-9
d_gene: NA
CDR3nt: TGTGCCAGCAGCTGGGGCCTGAGCAGGGGTACGCAGTATTTT
CDR3aa: CASSWGLSRGTQYF

abundance: NA
j_gene: TRBJ1-5
v_gene: TRBV28
d_gene: TRBD1
CDR3nt: TGTGCCAGCAGTTCGGGACAGGGTTACGGTCAGCCCCAGCATTTT
CDR3aa: CASSSGQGYGQPQHF

abundance: many
j_gene: TRBJ2-2
v_gene: TRBV6-1
d_gene: NA
CDR3nt: TGTGCCAGCAGTGGGAACCTAGGTTCTGCCGGGGAGCTGTTTTTT
CDR3aa: CASSGNLGSAGELFF

abundance: NA
j_gene: TRBJ2-2
v_gene: TRBV14
d_gene: NA
CDR3nt: TGTGCCAGCAGCCCCCGAGACCCGAGGACCGGGGAGCTGTTTTTT
CDR3aa: CASSPRDPRTGELFF

abundance: NA
j_gene: TRBJ1-1
v_gene: TRBV29-1
d_gene: NA
CDR3nt: TGCAGCCTCACGGGCCAGTTGAACACTGAAGCTTTCTTT
CDR3aa: CSLTGQLNTEAFF

abundance: many
j_gene: TRBJ2-7
v_gene: TRBV6-4
d_gene: NA
CDR3nt: TGTGCCAGCAGCCAACAGGGAGGGTCCTACGAGCAGTACTTC
CDR3aa: CASSQQGGSYEQYF

abundance: few
j_gene: TRBJ2-7
v_gene: TRBV20-1
d_gene: NA
CDR3nt: TGCAGTGCTAGAGAACCCAGACAGAGCTCCTACGAGCAGTACTTC
CDR3aa: CSAREPRQSSYEQYF

abundance: many
j_gene: TRBJ1-5
v_gene: TRBV19
d_gene: NA
CDR3nt: TGTGCCAGTGGGGGAGGTGCCAATCAGCCCCAGCATTTT
CDR3aa: CASGGGANQPQHF

abundance: many
j_gene: TRBJ2-7
v_gene: TRBV7-2
d_gene: TRBD2
CDR3nt: TGTGCCAGCAGTGGTACTAGCGGGAGTATGTACGAGCAGTACTTC
CDR3aa: CASSGTSGSMYEQYF

abundance: many
j_gene: TRBJ2-1
v_gene: TRBV29-1
d_gene: TRBD1
CDR3nt: TGCAGCGCTGCCGTGACAGGGGACAATGAGCAGTTCTTC
CDR3aa: CSAAVTGDNEQFF

abundance: NA
j_gene: TRBJ2-7
v_gene: TRBV11-2
d_gene: NA
CDR3nt: TGTGCCAGCAGCTTAGCTCGACGACAGGACTCCTACGAGCAGTACTTC
CDR3aa: CASSLARRQDSYEQYF

abundance: many
j_gene: TRBJ2-5
v_gene: TRBV6-2/TRBV6-3
d_gene: TRBD1
CDR3nt: TGTGCCAGCAGTTCCCCGGGACAGGGAAAAGAGACCCAGTACTTC
CDR3aa: CASSSPGQGKETQYF

abundance: once
j_gene: TRBJ2-7
v_gene: TRBV28
d_gene: NA
CDR3nt: TGTGCCAGCAGTCCCCCGGGTCTAATAGGCGACGAGCAGTACTTC
CDR3aa: CASSPPGLIGDEQYF

abundance: many
j_gene: TRBJ2-2
v_gene: TRBV12-3/TRBV12-4
d_gene: TRBD2
CDR3nt: TGTGCCAGCAGCTTCAAGCGGGGGGCCTTCGGCGGGGAGCTGTTTTTT
CDR3aa: CASSFKRGAFGGELFF

abundance: many
j_gene: TRBJ2-2
v_gene: TRBV2
d_gene: NA
CDR3nt: TGTGCCAGCAGCCCTCATAAGAACACCGGGGAGCTGTTTTTT
CDR3aa: CASSPHKNTGELFF

abundance: NA
j_gene: TRBJ1-2
v_gene: TRBV3-1
d_gene: TRBD1
CDR3nt: TGTGCCAGCAGTCGACAGGGAATTGGCGGCTACACCTTC
CDR3aa: CASSRQGIGGYTF

abundance: few
j_gene: TRBJ2-1
v_gene: TRBV4-2
d_gene: NA
CDR3nt: TGTGCCAGCAGCGCACTGTACGGGCTAGCCTACAATGAGCAGTTCTTC
CDR3aa: CASSALYGLAYNEQFF

abundance: few
j_gene: TRBJ2-7
v_gene: TRBV5-4
d_gene: NA
CDR3nt: TGTGCCAGCAGCTTGTTCGGGGAACCAATCTACGAGCAGTACTTC
CDR3aa: CASSLFGEPIYEQYF

abundance: many
j_gene: TRBJ2-1
v_gene: TRBV12-3/TRBV12-4
d_gene: NA
CDR3nt: TGTGCCATCCAGTCGAGGACGGCCTACAATGAGCAGTTCTTC
CDR3aa: CAIQSRTAYNEQFF

abundance: NA
j_gene: TRBJ2-2
v_gene: TRBV5-6
d_gene: TRBD1
CDR3nt: TGTGCCAGCAGCTTGACAGGGGCCGGGGAGCTGTTTTTT
CDR3aa: CASSLTGAGELFF

abundance: few
j_gene: TRBJ2-2
v_gene: TRBV12-3/TRBV12-4
d_gene: NA
CDR3nt: TGTGCCAGCAGGATCGACACTTCGAACACCGGGGAGCTGTTTTTT
CDR3aa: CASRIDTSNTGELFF

abundance: NA
j_gene: TRBJ2-5
v_gene: TRBV20-1
d_gene: NA
CDR3nt: TGCAGTGCTAGCTACGGGGTTGAAGAGACCCAGTACTTC
CDR3aa: CSASYGVEETQYF

abundance: NA
j_gene: TRBJ2-7
v_gene: TRBV7-9
d_gene: TRBD2
CDR3nt: TGTGCCAGCAGCATCCGACTAGCGGGAGAGGGAGAGCAGTACTTC
CDR3aa: CASSIRLAGEGEQYF